This T cell receptor beta chain was sequenced in a study of CXCR3-negative and CXCR3-positive naive CD8 T cells. The wider study: Some 150 million TRB reads in total, about 1.5 +/- 0.3 million per library.

With respect to this clonotype: As yet, its antigen is unknown.

Whole-study results and caveats: Both naive subsets carried similar amounts of surface CD5, so TCR strength was inferred from TRB CDR3 properties. Memory, not naive, CXCR3-negative and CXCR3-positive cells differed in TRBV-TRBJ usage. Relative to CXCR3-negative naive cells, CXCR3-positive naive cells had more hydrophobic TRB CDR3s.

Those CD8+ T cells considered naive were CD45RO-CCR7+CD27+CD95-. 5' RACE with UMI labels generated the TRB cDNA libraries. TCRdb reprocessed the 5' RACE reads; each CDR3 protein has one entry and no DNA is given. In all, the sample yields tens of thousands of distinct CDR3 sequences. Germline values: CDR1 MNHEY, CDR2 SVGAGI. CDR3 size: 14 residues. This TCR derives from a human donor in good health. Some clones in this sample may be carry-over from other donors' samples. Input material: naive CXCR3+ CD8+ T cells from blood. The sample's subset: CD45RO-CCR7+CD27+CD95- naive CD8+ T cells expressing CXCR3 (TNR3+). The chain couples TRBV6-5 to TRBJ2-5; with no DNA, the TCRdb D assignment of TRBD2 cannot be verified. This CDR3 is CASSLLAEGETQYF.